The T cell receptor (beta chain) described here comes from a study of blood T cells in healthy people across ages. Samples each yielded at least 5 micrograms of total RNA. General observations from the study: Among T cells, TCR beta diversity per million cells dropped roughly linearly as age rose.

A word on this clonotype: Its specificity is not known.

This CDR3 has 17 amino acids. Trimming cost V 0 bases and J 7 bases; bases outside gene matches: 11. Germline CDR1 and CDR2: MNHEY and SVGAGI. Together with a sample-barcoded 5' primer, a J-beta primer mix was included in a second PCR lasting roughly 6 to 12 cycles. Unique molecular identifiers of 12 random nucleotides labeled each cDNA. TCRdb redid the calling of the 5' RACE reads with MiXCR, one entry per CDR3 protein. The repertoire holds approximately 1.5 million distinct CDR3 sequences, with about 35% as singletons. This clonotype originated in a woman aged 25 to 45 in good health. Sample: blood. The chain uses TRBV6-5 and TRBJ1-4; TRBD1 matches at 7 bases. CDR3 sequence: CASSYSYKGAAGEKLFF. The CDR3 coding sequence is TGTGCCAGCAGTTACTCTTACAAGGGGGCAGCTGGTGAAAAACTGTTTTTT.